Listed below are T cell receptor beta chains from one sample, sequenced in a study of identical twins. TCRdb recomputed calls from the 5' RACE reads with MiXCR, one row per CDR3 protein. Of about 530,000 distinct CDR3 sequences in the sample, 20% to 25% are singletons; the top ten hold 0.4% to 0.6%. These data were also filed under a second study, of yellow fever vaccine responses in identical twins.

Material for sequencing was CD4+ T cells sorted from blood. All receptors come from a woman between 18 and 30 years old in good health. CDR3s include the opening cysteine and the closing phenylalanine or tryptophan. The order of the fields is V gene, D gene, clone size, J gene, CDR3 DNA, CDR3 protein. The D gene is left open where the match is weak. Expanded clones get a size class; other rows say once, few or many, or leave the size out.

v_call: TRBV29-1
d_call: TRBD2
clone_size: -
j_call: TRBJ2-1
cdr3_nt: TGCAGCGCCCGGACTAGCGGGCCGAGCTCCTACAATGAGCAGTTCTTC
cdr3_aa: CSARTSGPSSYNEQFF

v_call: TRBV12-3/TRBV12-4
d_call: -
clone_size: many
j_call: TRBJ2-1
cdr3_nt: TGTGCCAGCAGTTTAAGGGGGGAATCCTATGAGCAGTTCTTC
cdr3_aa: CASSLRGESYEQFF

v_call: TRBV6-1
d_call: -
clone_size: -
j_call: TRBJ1-1
cdr3_nt: TGTGCCAGCAGGGACAGTGGGAACACTGAAGCTTTCTTT
cdr3_aa: CASRDSGNTEAFF

v_call: TRBV10-2
d_call: TRBD2
clone_size: few
j_call: TRBJ2-7
cdr3_nt: TGCGCCAGCAGTGAGTCGAGCGGGAGGACCGCCGAGCAGTACTTC
cdr3_aa: CASSESSGRTAEQYF

v_call: TRBV4-1
d_call: TRBD2
clone_size: few
j_call: TRBJ2-1
cdr3_nt: TGCGCCAGCAGCCAAATCGTGACTAGCCACAATGAGCAGTTCTTC
cdr3_aa: CASSQIVTSHNEQFF

v_call: TRBV28
d_call: -
clone_size: -
j_call: TRBJ2-2
cdr3_nt: TGTGCCAGCAGTTTATTCTGGGACATGAACACCGGGGAGCTGTTTTTT
cdr3_aa: CASSLFWDMNTGELFF

v_call: TRBV5-1
d_call: -
clone_size: -
j_call: TRBJ2-4
cdr3_nt: TGCGCCAGCAGCTTGGGGGTGGACATTCAGTACTTC
cdr3_aa: CASSLGVDIQYF

v_call: TRBV7-6
d_call: -
clone_size: -
j_call: TRBJ2-5
cdr3_nt: TGTGCCAGCAGCCCCGGGACTTTCCAAGAGACCCAGTACTTC
cdr3_aa: CASSPGTFQETQYF

v_call: TRBV5-1
d_call: -
clone_size: -
j_call: TRBJ1-1
cdr3_nt: TGCGCCAGCAGCTTGGAGGCGGGTCGGGACACTGAAGCTTTCTTT
cdr3_aa: CASSLEAGRDTEAFF

v_call: TRBV12-3/TRBV12-4
d_call: TRBD2
clone_size: -
j_call: TRBJ2-5
cdr3_nt: TGTGCCAGCAGTTTGTTACTAGCGGGAATAGAGACCCAGTACTTC
cdr3_aa: CASSLLLAGIETQYF

v_call: TRBV27
d_call: TRBD1
clone_size: -
j_call: TRBJ1-2
cdr3_nt: TGTGCCAGCAGTTTATCGGGACAGGCCTATAACTATGGCTACACCTTC
cdr3_aa: CASSLSGQAYNYGYTF

v_call: TRBV20-1
d_call: -
clone_size: few
j_call: TRBJ2-3
cdr3_nt: TGCAGTGCTAGAGAGTCAGGGGGGCTCACAGATACGCAGTATTTT
cdr3_aa: CSARESGGLTDTQYF

v_call: TRBV10-3
d_call: -
clone_size: -
j_call: TRBJ2-1
cdr3_nt: TGTGCCATCAGTGAGTCCACGGTAAACACCTACAATGAGCAGTTCTTC
cdr3_aa: CAISESTVNTYNEQFF

v_call: TRBV20-1
d_call: TRBD2
clone_size: -
j_call: TRBJ2-3
cdr3_nt: TGCAGTGCTAGAGCGGTAGCGGGGGGGCCGGGCACAGATACGCAGTATTTT
cdr3_aa: CSARAVAGGPGTDTQYF

v_call: TRBV24-1
d_call: -
clone_size: -
j_call: TRBJ2-2
cdr3_nt: TGTGCCATCCGGGTCGGGACCGGGAACACCGGGGAGCTGTTTTTT
cdr3_aa: CAIRVGTGNTGELFF

v_call: TRBV21-1
d_call: -
clone_size: few
j_call: TRBJ1-2
cdr3_nt: TGTGCCAGCAGCAAAGTCGGCAGAACAAAAAACTATGGCTACACCTTC
cdr3_aa: CASSKVGRTKNYGYTF

v_call: TRBV20-1
d_call: -
clone_size: -
j_call: TRBJ2-7
cdr3_nt: TGCAGTGCTAGAGAGCGGGGCAAACGTCACGAGCAGTACTTC
cdr3_aa: CSARERGKRHEQYF

v_call: TRBV20-1
d_call: -
clone_size: -
j_call: TRBJ2-3
cdr3_nt: TGCAGTGCTCTAAGGCAGGGAAGCACAGATACGCAGTATTTT
cdr3_aa: CSALRQGSTDTQYF

v_call: TRBV5-1
d_call: TRBD1
clone_size: -
j_call: TRBJ2-7
cdr3_nt: TGCGCCAGCAGCCCCCAGGCAGGGGGTAACTACGAGCAGTACTTC
cdr3_aa: CASSPQAGGNYEQYF

v_call: TRBV6-6
d_call: -
clone_size: few
j_call: TRBJ2-2
cdr3_nt: TGTGCCAGCAGTTACCTCCCGGGGGGGGAGCTGTTTTTT
cdr3_aa: CASSYLPGGELFF

v_call: TRBV20-1
d_call: TRBD1
clone_size: -
j_call: TRBJ1-2
cdr3_nt: TGCAGTGCCCCACCCGAAGTGAGACGACGCACAGGGGATGGCTACACCTTC
cdr3_aa: CSAPPEVRRRTGDGYTF

v_call: TRBV12-5
d_call: TRBD1
clone_size: -
j_call: TRBJ2-7
cdr3_nt: TGTGCTAGTGGTCATGGACAGGGTCCCTACGAGCAGTACTTC
cdr3_aa: CASGHGQGPYEQYF

v_call: TRBV15
d_call: TRBD1
clone_size: few
j_call: TRBJ2-3
cdr3_nt: TGTGCCACCAGCCGCCGACAGGGGGTTGGTACAGATACGCAGTATTTT
cdr3_aa: CATSRRQGVGTDTQYF

v_call: TRBV29-1
d_call: -
clone_size: -
j_call: TRBJ1-1
cdr3_nt: TGCAGCGTTGAAAATTGGGGGGCTGACACTGAAGCTTTCTTT
cdr3_aa: CSVENWGADTEAFF

v_call: TRBV5-1
d_call: -
clone_size: -
j_call: TRBJ2-5
cdr3_nt: TGCGCCAGCAGCACGGACATCTCACCGGGGGAGACCCAGTACTTC
cdr3_aa: CASSTDISPGETQYF

v_call: TRBV2
d_call: TRBD2
clone_size: -
j_call: TRBJ2-7
cdr3_nt: TGTGCCAGCATACTAGCGGGAGTGTACGAGCAGTACTTC
cdr3_aa: CASILAGVYEQYF

v_call: TRBV29-1
d_call: TRBD2
clone_size: -
j_call: TRBJ2-3
cdr3_nt: TGCAGCGTTGAACGACAGGGACTAGCGTCGACAGATACGCAGTATTTT
cdr3_aa: CSVERQGLASTDTQYF

v_call: TRBV3-1
d_call: -
clone_size: -
j_call: TRBJ2-1
cdr3_nt: TGTGCCAGCAGCCAAGATGCAGGGGTTCACAATGAGCAGTTCTTC
cdr3_aa: CASSQDAGVHNEQFF

v_call: TRBV6-5
d_call: -
clone_size: -
j_call: TRBJ1-1
cdr3_nt: TGTGCCAGCAGTTACGAGATCAGGGTGGGCACTGAAGCTTTCTTT
cdr3_aa: CASSYEIRVGTEAFF

v_call: TRBV4-1
d_call: -
clone_size: many
j_call: TRBJ1-3
cdr3_nt: TGCGCCAGCACTGGACTTGGCTCTGGAAACACCATATATTTT
cdr3_aa: CASTGLGSGNTIYF

v_call: TRBV6-5
d_call: TRBD1
clone_size: few
j_call: TRBJ2-1
cdr3_nt: TGTGCCAGCAGTTACGGACAGGGGGCGCGCAATGAGCAGTTCTTC
cdr3_aa: CASSYGQGARNEQFF

v_call: TRBV5-1
d_call: TRBD1
clone_size: -
j_call: TRBJ2-1
cdr3_nt: TGCGCCAGCAGCCTGGGGGACAGAGGGGTCGATGAGCAGTTCTTC
cdr3_aa: CASSLGDRGVDEQFF

v_call: TRBV20-1
d_call: -
clone_size: few
j_call: TRBJ2-5
cdr3_nt: TGCAGTGCTAGTAATCGGGTCCAAGAGACCCAGTACTTC
cdr3_aa: CSASNRVQETQYF

v_call: TRBV10-2
d_call: TRBD2
clone_size: -
j_call: TRBJ2-1
cdr3_nt: TGCGCCAGCAGGGGACTAGCGGGACACAATGAGCAGTTCTTC
cdr3_aa: CASRGLAGHNEQFF

v_call: TRBV20-1
d_call: -
clone_size: few
j_call: TRBJ2-1
cdr3_nt: TGCAGTGCCCTTGAAACAGATGAGCAGTTCTTC
cdr3_aa: CSALETDEQFF

v_call: TRBV19
d_call: -
clone_size: -
j_call: TRBJ2-2
cdr3_nt: TGTGCCAGTAGTTTCCAGCAGAACACCGGGGAGCTGTTTTTT
cdr3_aa: CASSFQQNTGELFF

v_call: TRBV5-1
d_call: -
clone_size: -
j_call: TRBJ2-1
cdr3_nt: TGCGCCAGCAGCGGGCCCGGGGCAAATGAGCAGTTCTTC
cdr3_aa: CASSGPGANEQFF

v_call: TRBV10-3
d_call: -
clone_size: few
j_call: TRBJ2-3
cdr3_nt: TGTGCCATCAGTGATTTTGGCACAGATACGCAGTATTTT
cdr3_aa: CAISDFGTDTQYF

v_call: TRBV5-4
d_call: TRBD2
clone_size: -
j_call: TRBJ2-1
cdr3_nt: TGTGCCAGCAGCCAGGCGGCGGGGGGAGGGCCCTCCTACAATGAGCAGTTCTTC
cdr3_aa: CASSQAAGGGPSYNEQFF

v_call: TRBV7-6
d_call: -
clone_size: -
j_call: TRBJ2-3
cdr3_nt: TGTGCCAGCAGCTTAGCCCCGGGAGTTAGCACAGATACGCAGTATTTT
cdr3_aa: CASSLAPGVSTDTQYF

v_call: TRBV5-1
d_call: -
clone_size: -
j_call: TRBJ2-2
cdr3_nt: -
cdr3_aa: CANNREPGSCFF

v_call: TRBV29-1
d_call: -
clone_size: few
j_call: TRBJ1-5
cdr3_nt: TGCAGCGTTGATGGGGCCCGTCGGACATCGCGGCAGCCCCAGCATTTT
cdr3_aa: CSVDGARRTSRQPQHF